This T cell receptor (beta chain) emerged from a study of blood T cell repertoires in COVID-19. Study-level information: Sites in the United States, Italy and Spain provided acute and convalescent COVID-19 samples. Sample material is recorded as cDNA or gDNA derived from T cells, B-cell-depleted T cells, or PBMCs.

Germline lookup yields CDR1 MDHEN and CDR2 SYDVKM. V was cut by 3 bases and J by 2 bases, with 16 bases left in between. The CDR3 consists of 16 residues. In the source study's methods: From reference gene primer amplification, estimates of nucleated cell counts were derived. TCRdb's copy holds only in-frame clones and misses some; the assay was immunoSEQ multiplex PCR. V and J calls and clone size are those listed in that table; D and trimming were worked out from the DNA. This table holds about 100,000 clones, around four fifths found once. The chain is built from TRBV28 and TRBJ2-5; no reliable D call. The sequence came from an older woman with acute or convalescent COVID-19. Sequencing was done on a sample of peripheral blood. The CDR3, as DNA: TGTGCCAGCAGTTTGTCGGCTAGTCTCGGGCAAGAGACCCAGTACTTC. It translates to CASSLSASLGQETQYF.